Here is one T cell receptor (beta chain) with its context. Its antigen is still unknown. This sample's treatment: about 20 received Ad26.COV2.S at low or high dose, single or two shots; roughly five received placebo; per-sample allocation not given. Sampling happened 63 days after the first vaccine or placebo injection. This entry comes from a study of Ad26.COV2.S vaccination and SARS-CoV-2 variants. Background on the study: Ad26.COV2.S arm of COV1001 included the donor. Ad26.COV2.S given intramuscularly, once or twice 56 days apart.

V trimming: 5 bases; J trimming: 3 bases; junction bases outside the gene matches: 12. Germline values: CDR1 SGHTA, CDR2 FQGTGA. This CDR3 spans 17 amino acids. TCRdb keeps only in-frame clones here, not all; method: immunoSEQ multiplex PCR. The sample lists hundreds of thousands of clones, approximately 90% occurring once. Findings and caveats of the study: Vaccine recipients surpassed placebo recipients in spike-specific TCR breadth.

This specimen consisted of peripheral blood, obtained in a trial of Ad26.COV2.S vaccine versus placebo. The TCR originated in a person between 18 and 65 years old who received the Ad26.COV2.S COVID-19 vaccine or a placebo. The chain joins TRBV7-3 to TRBJ2-3; 9 nucleotides align to TRBD2. For the CDR3, the DNA is TGTGCCAGCAGCCCTCATCTAGCGGGATCCTCAACAGATACGCAGTATTTT. Translated: CASSPHLAGSSTDTQYF.